The present T cell receptor beta chain was sequenced within a study of T-cell memory formation after mild COVID-19. Study in general: Largely donor-specific TCR clusters were found.

CDR3 length equals 13 residues. The germline V gene encodes CDR1 SEHNR and CDR2 FQNEAQ (reference sequence). Losses at the gene ends were 5 bases for V and 9 bases for J; bases not matched to a gene: 6. TCRdb re-derived calls from the 5' RACE reads in MiXCR, one entry per CDR3 protein. Of some 100,000 distinct CDR3 sequences in the sample, 11% were seen once. This receptor was obtained from a man younger than 35 who had mild COVID-19 (a few samples of this study predate the infection). Cell type and time point are not known. The chain has TRBV7-9 and TRBJ2-7, with 11 bases matching TRBD2. The sample comprised PBMCs or a T cell subset sorted from them (not recorded which). CDR3 in amino acids: CASSPPSGGWQYF. The CDR3 coding sequence is TGTGCCAGCAGCCCTCCTAGCGGGGGGTGGCAGTACTTC.